One and the same sample provided the 5 T cell receptor beta chains below, sequenced in a study of blood T cell repertoires in COVID-19. Data came from immunoSEQ multiplex PCR; TCRdb stores just in-frame clones and leaves some out. The table includes some 150,000 clones, 65% to 85% detected once. The sequenced material came from PBMCs or T cells enriched from blood (not recorded which). These receptors all come from a woman between 50 and 59 years old who had been exposed to COVID-19.

The J gene is TRBJ1-1, the V gene TRBV7-9; 7 nucleotides align to TRBD1. V was pared by 5 bases and J by 0 bases, with 9 bases of the junction left unmatched. Germline V gene lookup returns CDR1 SEHNR and CDR2 FQNEAQ (reference sequence). This CDR3 comprises 16 residues. The CDR3 spells CASSPRAGGLNTEAFF. CDR3 DNA: TGTGCCAGCAGCCCCCGGGCAGGGGGTTTGAACACTGAAGCTTTCTTT.

This chain joins TRBV19 and TRBJ1-2, with 7 bases matching TRBD1. Per the germline V gene, CDR1 is LNHDA and CDR2 is SQIVND (reference sequence). V gave up 5 bases and J gave up 0 bases; unmatched junction bases: 6. The CDR3 covers 15 residues. The CDR3 loop reads CASSVRGRANYGYTF. The CDR3 DNA is TGTGCCAGTAGTGTCAGGGGGAGAGCTAACTATGGCTACACCTTC.

This clone turned up a few times. The chain combines TRBV7-2 with TRBJ2-7, with 9 bases fitting TRBD1. The CDR3 spans 16 residues. CDR1 and CDR2 (germline): SGHTA, FQGNSA. The junction had 11 bases not matched to a gene; V was cut back by 4 bases and J by 4 bases. CDR3: CASSSKGGTGRYEQYF. Written as DNA, the CDR3 is TGTGCCAGCAGCTCAAAGGGCGGGACAGGGAGGTACGAGCAGTACTTC.

CDR3 sequence: CASRGSQNTGELFF. The CDR3 bases are TGTGCCAGTAGGGGCAGTCAGAACACCGGGGAGCTGTTTTTT. The chain has TRBV19 and TRBJ2-2; D remains ambiguous. CDR3 length: 14 amino acids. The ends were cut back, 6 bases at V and 1 base at J, with 9 bases in the middle. Germline values: CDR1 LNHDA, CDR2 SQIVND (reference sequence).

This clone has only a few counts. The chain couples TRBV15 to TRBJ1-5; D remains unclear. V lost 0 bases to trimming and J lost 5 bases, with 20 bases between them. Germline CDR1 reads LNHNV; CDR2 reads YYDKDF (reference sequence). The CDR3 length is 18 residues. This chain's CDR3 is CATSRDPPQLAPYQPQHF. The DNA of the CDR3 is TGTGCCACCAGCAGAGATCCCCCCCAACTCGCGCCTTATCAGCCCCAGCATTTT.